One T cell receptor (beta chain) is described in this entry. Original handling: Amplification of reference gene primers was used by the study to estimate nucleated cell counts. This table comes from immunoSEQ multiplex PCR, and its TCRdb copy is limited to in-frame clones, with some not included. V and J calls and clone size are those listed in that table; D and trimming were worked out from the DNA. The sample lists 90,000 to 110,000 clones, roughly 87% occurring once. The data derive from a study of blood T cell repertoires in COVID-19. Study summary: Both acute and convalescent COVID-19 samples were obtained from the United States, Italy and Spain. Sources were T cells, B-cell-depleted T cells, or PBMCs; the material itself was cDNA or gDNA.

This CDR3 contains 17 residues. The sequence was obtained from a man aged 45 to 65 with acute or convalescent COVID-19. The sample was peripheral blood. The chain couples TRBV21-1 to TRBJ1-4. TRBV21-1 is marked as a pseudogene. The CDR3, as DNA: TGTGCCAGCAGCAAAGTGTGGGGGGTGCTAGCTAATGAAAAACTGTTTTTT. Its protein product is CASSKVWGVLANEKLFF.